This T cell receptor beta chain appears in the sequencing data of a study of glioma-infiltrating T cells. This clonotype was counted at least ten times. Using RNA template, CDR3s of TCR alpha and beta were amplified with iRepertoire arm-PCR. For one-step reverse transcription and amplification, 100-400 ng of tissue mRNA or PBMC total RNA was used. TCRdb called the multiplex PCR reads again in MiXCR, with one record for every CDR3 protein. This table has 90,000 to 110,000 distinct CDR3 sequences, around 25% appearing once. The germline CDR1 and CDR2 sequences are SGHTA and FQGNSA. Losses at the gene ends were 1 base for V and 8 bases for J; bases not matched to a gene: 4. The CDR3 is 14 residues long.

This receptor was identified in a human donor with low-grade glioma or glioblastoma, undergoing nonglioma brain surgery, or in good health (not recorded which). The J gene is TRBJ2-1, the V gene TRBV7-2; 8 bases agree with TRBD2. The sample consisted of glioma tissue, nonneoplastic brain tissue, or PBMCs (not recorded which). CDR3 residues: CASSLGSGGHEQFF. In DNA, the CDR3 is TGTGCCAGCAGCTTAGGGAGCGGGGGCCATGAGCAGTTCTTC.